This T cell receptor (beta chain) emerged from a study of T-cell memory formation after mild COVID-19. Study results and caveats: Some clones that responded turned up in pre-infection memory, which suggests that cross-reactive memory joined in.

TCRdb analysed the 5' RACE reads with MiXCR anew, one entry per CDR3 protein. There are about 250,000 distinct CDR3 sequences in the sample; roughly 15% occur only once, and 2% to 2.5% lies in the top ten. The V gene lost 4 bases and the J gene lost 7 bases, with 18 bases spanning the gap. This CDR3 spans 16 amino acids. Germline V gene data show CDR1 as SGHKS and CDR2 as YYEKEE (reference sequence). On this clonotype: The antigen is not known.

The specimen sequenced was PBMCs or a T cell subset sorted from them (not recorded which). The chain uses TRBV5-5 and TRBJ1-6; TRBD1 might be the D (6 bases). The clonotype originates from an adult woman who had mild COVID-19 (a few samples of this study predate the infection). Cell type and time point are not known. In nucleotides, the CDR3 is TGTGCCAGCAGCCCCCCACCGACAGGCCCGAATTCACCCCTCCACTTT. This encodes CASSPPPTGPNSPLHF. The full variable domain, in which reference TRBV5-5 and TRBJ1-6 provide the parts outside the CDR3, is DAGVTQSPTHLIKTRGQQVTLRCSPISGHKSVSWYQQVLGQGPQFIFQYYEKEERGRGNFPDRFSARQFPNYSSELNVNALLLGDSALYLCASSPPPTGPNSPLHFGNGTRLTVT.